Below, one TCR beta chain is given with its context. These data are taken from a study of shared clonotypes between healthy human individuals. The material for each subset, its genomic DNA, was split evenly across several immunoSEQ plates. Clones were read by immunoSEQ multiplex PCR, and TCRdb kept only the in-frame ones, dropping some. Here the sample spans just over 2,000,000 clones, 85% to 95% being singletons. The specimen sequenced was naive CD4+ T cells sorted from blood. The subset denotes: CD45RA+ positively selected. This receptor was taken from a man younger than 35 in good health.

CDR3: CASSQSSGAGWGYTF. CDR3 DNA: TGCGCCAGCAGCCAATCCTCGGGGGCAGGGTGGGGCTACACCTTC. This chain uses TRBV4-1 with TRBJ1-2, with D possibly matching TRBD1 (6 bases). This CDR3 spans 15 amino acids. With 2 bases removed from V and 8 bases from J, the gap between germline ends came to 18 bases. Per germline, CDR1 MGHRA and CDR2 YSYEKL.